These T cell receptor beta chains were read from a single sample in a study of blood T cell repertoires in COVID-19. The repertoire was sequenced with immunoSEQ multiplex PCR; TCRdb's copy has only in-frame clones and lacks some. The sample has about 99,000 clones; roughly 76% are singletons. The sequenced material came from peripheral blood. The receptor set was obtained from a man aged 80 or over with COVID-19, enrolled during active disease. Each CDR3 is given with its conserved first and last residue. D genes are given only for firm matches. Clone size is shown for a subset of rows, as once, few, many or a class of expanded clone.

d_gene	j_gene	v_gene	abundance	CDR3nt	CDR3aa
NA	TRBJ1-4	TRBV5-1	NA	TGCGCCAGCAGCTTTGCGACAGCAACTAATGAAAAACTGTTTTTT	CASSFATATNEKLFF
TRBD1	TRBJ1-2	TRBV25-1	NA	TGTGCCAGCAGTGGGTCGACAGGGGTCCTAGGTGGCTACACCTTC	CASSGSTGVLGGYTF
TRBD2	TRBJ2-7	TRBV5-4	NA	TGTGCCAGCAGCTTCCCGGGACTAGGGGATTCCTACGAGCAGTACTTC	CASSFPGLGDSYEQYF
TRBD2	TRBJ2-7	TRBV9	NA	TGTGCCAGCAGCGCAACTAGCGGGTACGAGCAGTACTTC	CASSATSGYEQYF
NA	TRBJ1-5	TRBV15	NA	TGTGCCGCGGGATTTGCGGGGGCCGGGAATCAGCCCCAGCATTTT	CAAGFAGAGNQPQHF
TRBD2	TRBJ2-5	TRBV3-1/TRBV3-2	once	TGTGCCAGCAGCCATTGGCTAGCGGTCCAAGAGACCCAGTACTTC	CASSHWLAVQETQYF
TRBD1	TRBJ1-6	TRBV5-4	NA	TGTGCCAGCAGCCCAAAACGGGCAGGGGGGAGGTCACCCCTCCACTTT	CASSPKRAGGRSPLHF
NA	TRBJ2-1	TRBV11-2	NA	TGTGCCAGCAGCTCGGGGACTTTCTCCTCCTACAATGAGCAGTTCTTC	CASSSGTFSSYNEQFF
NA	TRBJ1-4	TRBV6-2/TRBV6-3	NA	TGTGCCAGCAGCGCCAGACTGAAACTGTTTTTT	CASSARLKLFF
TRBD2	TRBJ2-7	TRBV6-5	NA	TGTGCCAGCAGCATGACGGGGAGGGCGGAGCAGTACTTC	CASSMTGRAEQYF
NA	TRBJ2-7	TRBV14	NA	TGTGCCAGCAGCCAAGATGCCAGATCCTACGAGCAGTACTTC	CASSQDARSYEQYF
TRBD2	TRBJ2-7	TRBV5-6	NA	TGTGCCAGCAGCTCTAGCGGGAGGAACCCCTACGAGCAGTACTTC	CASSSSGRNPYEQYF
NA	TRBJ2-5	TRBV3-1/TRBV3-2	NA	TGTGCCAGCAGCCAAGCCGTAGAGACCCAGTACTTC	CASSQAVETQYF
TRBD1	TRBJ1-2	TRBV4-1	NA	TGCGCCAGCAGCAGGTCGTCGGCAGGGGGCGTGTATGGCTACACCTTC	CASSRSSAGGVYGYTF
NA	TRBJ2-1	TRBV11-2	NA	TGTGCCAGCAGCCCTAGGACTATCTCCTACAATGAGCAGTTCTTC	CASSPRTISYNEQFF
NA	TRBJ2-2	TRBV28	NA	TGTGCCACCACCGACCCCCAGGGGCCCACCGGGGAGCTGTTTTTT	CATTDPQGPTGELFF
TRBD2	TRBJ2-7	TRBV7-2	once	TGTGCCAGCAGCTCCTACCTCGTTAGCGGGGGAGGCGAGCAGTACTTC	CASSSYLVSGGGEQYF
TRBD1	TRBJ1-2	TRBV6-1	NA	TGTGCCAGCAGTGAGGGACAGAGCTATGGCTACACCTTC	CASSEGQSYGYTF